The clone carrying this TCR beta chain came up once. This table comes from immunoSEQ multiplex PCR, and its TCRdb copy is limited to in-frame clones, with some not included. The sample records about 52,000 clones, approximately 80% being singletons. This CDR3 contains 15 residues. Trimming cost V 6 bases and J 6 bases, with 15 bases left between them. Germline loops: CDR1 SNHLY, CDR2 FYNNEI. This specimen comes from a study of PD-L1 blockade in urothelial cancer. The specimen comprised PBMCs, sampled around atezolizumab (anti-PD-L1) treatment. The chain links TRBV2 to TRBJ1-6; perhaps TRBD1 as D (6 bases). The TCR sequence derives from a man in his 70s with urothelial cancer. CDR3 sequence reads: CASRHGTRLNSPLHF. The CDR3 DNA sequence: TGTGCCAGCAGGCATGGGACACGGCTTAATTCACCCCTCCACTTT. Filled out from reference TRBV2 and TRBJ1-6, the complete variable domain reads EPEVTQTPSHQVTQMGQEVILRCVPISNHLYFYWYRQILGQKVEFLVSFYNNEISEKSEIFDDQFSVERPDGSNFTLKIRSTKLEDSAMYFCASRHGTRLNSPLHFGNGTRLTVT.